This T cell receptor beta chain came from a study of blood T cell repertoires in COVID-19. All enrollees were roughly 18 to 100 years old and from roughly 22 US areas. Some clones are missing from TCRdb's copy, which holds only in-frame ones; the method was immunoSEQ multiplex PCR. Of 200,000 or so clones in the sample, 80% to 90% were seen once. Trimming cost V 4 bases and J 0 bases; bases outside gene matches: 3. CDR3 length equals 15 residues. Germline CDR1 reads SGHKS; CDR2 reads YYEKEE (reference sequence). The rearrangement links TRBV5-5 to TRBJ2-2; 7 nucleotides agree with TRBD2. This clonotype was obtained from a woman aged 40-49 years with acute COVID-19. The specimen was PBMCs or T cells enriched from blood (not recorded which). The CDR3 region is CASSTTSANTGELFF. The CDR3 DNA is TGTGCCAGCAGCACTACTAGCGCGAACACCGGGGAGCTGTTTTTT.